The clone carrying this T cell receptor beta chain appeared many times. Trimming removed 6 bases from V and 3 bases from J; junction bases left unmatched: 2. The CDR3 spans 13 residues. The germline gives CDR1 ENHRY, CDR2 SYGVKD. MiXCR, applied by TCRdb to the RT-PCR reads, yields one record per CDR3 protein. This table holds approximately 720,000 distinct CDR3 sequences, approximately 14% found once. The sequencing sample was made of memory CD4+ T cells from blood. This sequence joins TRBV10-3 and TRBJ2-5; 9 nucleotides match TRBD1. This clonotype was sampled from a female donor in good health, serving as a healthy control. The CDR3 DNA follows: TGTGCCATCAGGGGACAGGGTGAAGAGACCCAGTACTTC. Amino acid sequence: CAIRGQGEETQYF.